These 25 T cell receptor beta chains came from one sample sequenced in a study of cytomegalovirus exposure and HLA in healthy donors. With 60 Vbeta and 13 Jbeta primers, the PCR was carried out. Produced via immunoSEQ multiplex PCR; TCRdb's table is partial and in-frame only. The table has some 160,000 clones, around 80% seen once; the top ten hold around 2%. Sample: PBMCs. The receptors shown here come from a man aged 18 to 30 in good health and CMV-seronegative.

The V gene is TRBV7-9, the J gene TRBJ1-1; possible D gene TRBD1, 5 bases. CDR3 length: 14 amino acids. Looked up from germline, CDR1 is SEHNR and CDR2 is FQNEAQ (reference sequence). Trimming took 6 bases from V and 0 from J, leaving 11 bases between them. The CDR3 nucleotides read TGTGCCAGCAGGAATGGGGGGGTGAACACTGAAGCTTTCTTT. This codes for CASRNGGVNTEAFF.

This sequence joins TRBV5-1 and TRBJ1-2; TRBD1 might be the D (6 bases). CDR1 is SGHRS and CDR2 is YFSETQ in the germline V gene. V lost 2 bases and J 3 bases, leaving 14 bases between the germline ends. The CDR3 consists of 15 residues. Here the CDR3 reads CASSFAGDFDYGYTF. CDR3 nucleotide sequence: TGCGCCAGCAGCTTTGCAGGGGATTTCGACTATGGCTACACCTTC.

This clone was counted once. The V call is TRBV2, the J call TRBJ2-1, with TRBD2 as a possible D gene (5 bases). The CDR3 extends over 11 amino acids. Germline loops: CDR1 SNHLY, CDR2 FYNNEI. The ends were cut back, 9 bases at V and 6 bases at J, with 9 bases in the middle. CDR3 sequence: CASSGFNEQFF. The CDR3 DNA reads as TGTGCCAGTTCGGGATTCAATGAGCAGTTCTTC.

V usage is TRBV11-2 and J usage is TRBJ1-1; maybe TRBD1 (5 bases). The CDR3 loop spans 14 amino acids. Germline V gene data show CDR1 as SGHAT and CDR2 as FQNNGV. The V end was cut by 5 bases, the J end by 4 bases, with 14 bases between. The CDR3 bases are TGTGCCAGCAGCCCAGACGGGGGGATCACTGAAGCTTTCTTT. Protein product: CASSPDGGITEAFF.

The chain carries TRBV7-2 and TRBJ2-3; possibly TRBD1 for D (5 bases). The CDR3 length is 14 residues. Germline V gives CDR1 SGHTA, CDR2 FQGNSA. V dropped 8 bases and J dropped 5 bases, with 17 bases sitting between them. The CDR3 loop reads CASGPGPKGDTQYF. The DNA of the CDR3 is TGTGCCAGCGGACCAGGGCCAAAGGGAGATACGCAGTATTTT.

The table lists this clone with a count of one. V is TRBV4-2 and J is TRBJ1-2; 9 positions match TRBD1. Germline V gives CDR1 LGHNA, CDR2 YNFKEQ. The J segment lost 7 bases and the V segment lost 4 bases, leaving 13 bases of the junction unmatched. The CDR3 has 16 residues. CDR3: CASSPFERDREGGYTF. CDR3 DNA: TGTGCCAGCAGCCCTTTCGAACGGGACAGGGAAGGTGGCTACACCTTC.

Worth noting for this clone: A read error may account for a junction end that differs from germline. The chain couples TRBV4-1 to TRBJ2-1; 10 bases are a match to TRBD2. The germline CDR1 and CDR2 sequences are MGHRA and YSYEKL. This CDR3 contains 13 residues. CDR3 residues: CASSRPLTSGAIF. The CDR3 DNA is TGCGCCAGCAGCCGTCCCCTAACTAGCGGGGCAATCTTC.

The V gene is TRBV28, the J gene TRBJ2-3, with 8 bases lining up with TRBD1. CDR1 and CDR2 (germline): MDHEN, SYDVKM. The CDR3 runs to 16 residues. The V segment lost 5 bases and the J segment 0 bases; nucleotides outside the gene matches: 7. The CDR3 is CASSPHRGSSTDTQYF. The DNA of the CDR3 is TGTGCCAGCAGTCCACACAGGGGGTCTAGCACAGATACGCAGTATTTT.

This clone occurred a few times. The V gene is TRBV30, the J gene TRBJ1-4, with 9 bases fitting TRBD1. The junction had 8 bases not matched to a gene; V was cut back by 2 bases and J by 7 bases. Germline V CDR1 and CDR2: GTSNPN, SVGIG (reference sequence). This CDR3 region has 15 residues. CDR3 sequence reads: CAWSPITGGSEKLFF. The CDR3 nucleotides read TGTGCCTGGAGTCCAATTACAGGGGGCAGTGAAAAACTGTTTTTT.

V is TRBV5-1 and J is TRBJ1-1, with 11 positions matching TRBD1. Looked up from germline, CDR1 is SGHRS and CDR2 is YFSETQ. The ends lost 4 bases at V and 1 base at J; junction bases unmatched: 9. This CDR3 comprises 17 residues. DNA for the CDR3: TGCGCCAGCAGCCCCGGGACAGGGGGACTTCGGAACACTGAAGCTTTCTTT. This gives the protein CASSPGTGGLRNTEAFF.

The chain is built from TRBV2 and TRBJ1-1; 7 nucleotides agree with TRBD1. CDR1 SNHLY and CDR2 FYNNEI come from the germline V gene. V lost 4 bases and J lost 0; bases outside the gene matches: 5. The CDR3 extends over 15 amino acids. This chain's CDR3 is CASSVTGPLNTEAFF. In DNA form, the CDR3 reads TGTGCCAGCAGTGTGACAGGGCCCTTGAACACTGAAGCTTTCTTT.

This chain connects TRBV6-1 to TRBJ1-2; tentative D call: TRBD1 (6 bases). CDR1 and CDR2 from the germline V gene are MNHNS and SASEGT. This CDR3 has 14 amino acids. The V end was cut by 6 bases, the J end by 8 bases, with 19 bases between. CDR3 region: CASSPRSGGRGYTF. CDR3 nucleotide sequence: TGTGCCAGCAGCCCCCGGTCTGGGGGCCGGGGCTACACCTTC.

The chain joins TRBV5-1 to TRBJ2-1; 8 bases are a match to TRBD1. The CDR3 has 15 amino acids. The ends lost 0 bases at V and 10 bases at J; junction bases unmatched: 9. The V gene's germline CDR1 is SGHRS and CDR2 YFSETQ. The CDR3 bases are TGCGCCAGCAGCTTGGCGGACAGGGCGGTTTTGGAGCAGTTCTTC. Translating it yields CASSLADRAVLEQFF. Filled out from reference TRBV5-1 and TRBJ2-1, the complete variable domain reads KAGVTQTPRYLIKTRGQQVTLSCSPISGHRSVSWYQQTPGQGLQFLFEYFSETQRNKGNFPGRFSGRQFSNSRSEMNVSTLELGDSALYLCASSLADRAVLEQFFGPGTRLTVL.

The chain links TRBV4-2 to TRBJ2-1; D remains unclear. V lost 6 bases, J lost 0 bases, and 12 bases lay in between. The CDR3 extends over 15 amino acids. Germline V gene lookup returns CDR1 LGHNA and CDR2 YNFKEQ. The DNA of the CDR3 is TGTGCCAGCAGTCAGACTTTAAGCTCCTACAATGAGCAGTTCTTC. Amino acid sequence: CASSQTLSSYNEQFF.

The chain carries TRBV28 and TRBJ2-1; D is perhaps TRBD2 (6 bases). This CDR3 has 21 amino acids. The V end was cut by 2 bases, the J end by 0 bases, with 26 bases between. Germline CDR1 reads MDHEN; CDR2 reads SYDVKM. The CDR3: CASSLDSGWGDRSGSYNEQFF. CDR3 DNA sequence: TGTGCCAGCAGTTTAGATTCGGGATGGGGGGATCGGAGCGGCTCCTACAATGAGCAGTTCTTC.

V usage is TRBV6-1 and J usage is TRBJ1-5; 8 positions match TRBD1. With 6 bases clipped from V and 2 bases from J, the junction kept 6 bases outside the gene matches. CDR1 is MNHNS, CDR2 SASEGT, per germline. The CDR3 spans 15 residues. The CDR3 loop is CASRPDRVGNQPQHF. CDR3 in DNA: TGTGCCAGCAGACCGGACAGGGTCGGCAATCAGCCCCAGCATTTT.

In DNA form, the CDR3 reads TGTGCCAGCAGCTCTAGGCTGGCCCAAAAACTGTTTTTT. Translating gives CASSSRLAQKLFF. The chain is built from TRBV7-9 and TRBJ1-4, with D unclear. Germline assignment: CDR1 SEHNR and CDR2 FQNEAQ (reference sequence). The CDR3 runs to 13 residues. Trimming cost V 4 bases and J 9 bases, with 12 bases left between them.

The chain joins TRBV5-6 to TRBJ1-1, with D perhaps TRBD1 (6 bases). The CDR3 consists of 17 residues. Germline CDR1 SGHDT, CDR2 YYEEEE. V was shortened by 4 bases and J by 3 bases, with 22 bases between the two germline ends. This CDR3 is CASSPTIDQGYDTEAFF. DNA for the CDR3: TGTGCCAGCAGCCCTACAATAGATCAGGGGTACGACACTGAAGCTTTCTTT.

The CDR3 region is CASQGSGDEQYF. For the CDR3, the DNA is TGTGCCAGCCAGGGGTCTGGGGACGAGCAGTACTTC. The rearrangement links TRBV11-3 to TRBJ2-7, with D possibly matching TRBD1 (6 bases). There are 12 residues in the CDR3. The ends were cut back, 8 bases at V and 5 bases at J, with 13 bases in the middle. The germline V gene has CDR1 SGHNT and CDR2 YENEEA.

The V and J genes are TRBV28 and TRBJ2-2, with D perhaps TRBD2 (6 bases). V was clipped by 2 bases and J by 3 bases, with 13 bases between them. This CDR3 spans 16 amino acids. CDR1 is MDHEN, CDR2 SYDVKM, per germline. This CDR3 reads CASSLSSSEDTGELFF. CDR3 bases: TGTGCCAGCAGTTTAAGTTCTAGCGAGGACACCGGGGAGCTGTTTTTT.

This chain connects TRBV7-9 to TRBJ1-2; D gene uncertain. CDR1 and CDR2 (germline): SEHNR, FQNEAQ (reference sequence). The CDR3 is 13 amino acids. Trimming took off 2 bases at V and 6 bases at J, with 10 bases between the two ends. CDR3 bases: TGTGCCAGCAGCTTACGGGGAGACAATGGCTACACCTTC. Amino acid sequence: CASSLRGDNGYTF.

CDR3 DNA sequence: TGTGCCAGCAGCCTCAGGGCCGATGAGCAGTTCTTC. It yields the protein CASSLRADEQFF. The chain employs TRBV7-2 and TRBJ2-1; possibly TRBD1 for D (5 bases). V dropped 5 bases and J dropped 8 bases, with 10 bases sitting between them. The CDR3 extends over 12 amino acids. Germline V gene data show CDR1 as SGHTA and CDR2 as FQGNSA.

The V and J genes are TRBV6-4 and TRBJ2-3; TRBD2 matches 7 bases. The ends lost 0 bases at V and 4 bases at J; junction bases unmatched: 4. Germline CDR1 and CDR2: MRHNA and SNTAGT. The CDR3 consists of 15 residues. The CDR3 region is CASSDSGGSADTQYF. CDR3 sequence (DNA): TGTGCCAGCAGTGACTCGGGGGGGAGCGCAGATACGCAGTATTTT.

This chain links TRBV4-3 with TRBJ1-4; tentatively, D is TRBD1 (5 bases). There are 15 residues in the CDR3. Germline V CDR1 and CDR2: LGHNA, YSLEER. V lost 0 bases, J lost 8 bases, and 13 bases lay in between. The chain's CDR3 is CASSQDAGGSEKLFF. The CDR3 DNA reads TGCGCCAGCAGCCAAGATGCGGGGGGGTCGGAAAAACTGTTTTTT.

The CDR3 is CAWGSTGGIKEQYF. CDR3 DNA: TGTGCCTGGGGATCGACAGGGGGCATAAAGGAGCAGTACTTC. The chain is built from TRBV30 and TRBJ2-7; 10 bases align to TRBD1. This CDR3 spans 14 amino acids. V trimming: 5 bases; J trimming: 7 bases; junction bases outside the gene matches: 11. In germline, CDR1 is GTSNPN, CDR2 SVGIG (reference sequence).